What follows are 28 T cell receptor beta chains derived from one specimen sequenced in a study of T cells in Graves' hyperthyroidism and ophthalmopathy. Amplified regions were TCR beta CDR3 sequences from RNA transcripts. HTBI primers were employed in a first-round RT-PCR of the TCR CDR3. TCRdb re-called the multiplex PCR reads through MiXCR, storing one row per CDR3 protein. The data show 250,000 to 400,000 distinct CDR3 sequences, roughly an eighth seen once. Material for sequencing was blood. These receptors all come from a woman aged 40 to 55 with Graves' ophthalmopathy.

This rearrangement joins TRBV11-3 to TRBJ2-1; TRBD2 agrees at 7 bases. Germline CDR1 reads SGHNT; CDR2 reads YENEEA. The CDR3 extends over 17 amino acids. V was clipped by 4 bases and J by 4 bases; unmatched bases: 13. This CDR3 is CASSSAGDSRRYNEQFF. CDR3 coding DNA: TGTGCCAGCAGCTCTGCGGGGGACTCCCGAAGGTACAATGAGCAGTTCTTC. Together with reference TRBV11-3 and TRBJ2-1, the CDR3 gives the full variable domain: EAGVVQSPRYKIIEKKQPVAFWCNPISGHNTLYWYLQNLGQGPELLIRYENEEAVDDSQLPKDRFSAERLKGVDSTLKIQPAELGDSAVYLCASSSAGDSRRYNEQFFGPGTRLTVL.

This clonotype appeared a few times. The V gene is TRBV14, the J gene TRBJ2-5; 8 bases agree with TRBD1. The CDR3 sequence is 14 residues long. Trimming took 0 bases from V and 3 from J; bases not matched to a gene: 0. Germline values: CDR1 SGHDN, CDR2 FVKESK. The CDR3 loop is CASSQEDREETQYF. The DNA for the CDR3 is TGTGCCAGCAGCCAAGAGGACAGGGAAGAGACCCAGTACTTC. The variable domain in full, completed from reference TRBV14 and TRBJ2-5, reads EAGVTQFPSHSVIEKGQTVTLRCDPISGHDNLYWYRRVMGKEIKFLLHFVKESKQDESGMPNNRFLAERTGGTYSTLKVQPAELEDSGVYFCASSQEDREETQYFGPGTRLLVL.

This clonotype appeared a single time. This chain links TRBV20-1 with TRBJ2-3; D is ambiguous. Looked up from germline, CDR1 is DFQATT and CDR2 is SNEGSKA (reference sequence). V dropped 6 bases and J dropped 1 base, with 8 bases sitting between them. This CDR3 has 12 residues. CDR3 region: CSADPRTDTQYF. The CDR3 bases are TGCAGTGCAGACCCACGCACAGATACGCAGTATTTT.

In its sample, this clonotype was seen many times. The gene calls are TRBV7-2 and TRBJ1-1, with a possible D match to TRBD1 (5 bases). V lost 2 bases and J 8 bases, leaving 15 bases between the germline ends. This CDR3 contains 14 residues. Germline V gives CDR1 SGHTA, CDR2 FQGNSA. The CDR3 DNA follows: TGTGCCAGCAGCTTATCAGGGACCGGACGCGAAGCTTTCTTT. It specifies CASSLSGTGREAFF.

This clonotype was found many times. This chain links TRBV27 with TRBJ1-1; a weak D match, TRBD1 (5 bases). This CDR3 has 13 residues. V dropped 4 bases and J dropped 10 bases, with 16 bases sitting between them. The V gene's germline CDR1 is MNHEY and CDR2 SMNVEV (reference sequence). This CDR3 reads CASSYRRGAVAFF. CDR3 in DNA: TGTGCCAGCAGTTATAGGCGAGGGGCGGTAGCTTTCTTT.

The sample holds many counts of this clonotype. The chain combines TRBV7-2 with TRBJ2-3; TRBD2 agrees at 7 bases. After removal of 5 bases from V and 6 bases from J, the junction contained 11 bases not matched to a gene. The CDR3 runs 15 residues. CDR1 and CDR2 from the germline V gene are SGHTA and FQGNSA. CDR3 region: CASSPQSGGRDTQYF. CDR3 DNA: TGTGCCAGCAGCCCCCAATCGGGGGGTCGGGATACGCAGTATTTT.

This clonotype was observed many times. The CDR3 DNA reads as TGCAGTGCTTTCACACAGGGGAGTTCTGAAGCTTTCTTT. Amino acid sequence: CSAFTQGSSEAFF. This chain links TRBV20-1 with TRBJ1-1; TRBD1 aligns across 7 bases. Trimming cost V 5 bases and J 6 bases; bases outside gene matches: 9. Germline V gene lookup returns CDR1 DFQATT and CDR2 SNEGSKA (reference sequence). The CDR3 is 13 amino acids.

J is TRBJ1-1 and V is TRBV6-5, with a weak D call TRBD1 (5 bases). This CDR3 has 14 residues. The germline V gene has CDR1 MNHEY and CDR2 SVGAGI. V was cut by 2 bases and J by 3 bases, with 10 bases left in between. The CDR3 bases are TGTGCCAGCAGTTACGTGGGGCAGGACACTGAAGCTTTCTTT. It specifies CASSYVGQDTEAFF.

The J gene is TRBJ2-1, the V gene TRBV11-3; D tentatively reads TRBD1 or TRBD2 (5 bases each). This CDR3 comprises 16 residues. Germline-derived CDR1 and CDR2 are SGHNT and YENEEA. Trimming pared 2 bases from V and 6 bases from J, leaving 17 bases between. DNA for the CDR3: TGTGCCAGCAGCTTATTTCGGGGCAGGGAACGCAATGAGCAGTTCTTC. Translation gives CASSLFRGRERNEQFF.

The rearrangement joins TRBV19 to TRBJ1-2; D ambiguous. V gave up 6 bases and J gave up 5 bases, with 16 bases separating them. The CDR3 covers 14 residues. Germline CDR1 reads LNHDA; CDR2 reads SQIVND (reference sequence). The CDR3 here is CASSPIGPRYGYTF. The CDR3 DNA reads TGTGCCAGTAGCCCGATCGGACCACGGTATGGCTACACCTTC.

This clonotype was counted a few times. The chain recombines TRBV20-1 with TRBJ2-7; the match to TRBD2 covers 7 bases. The CDR3 runs to 16 residues. Germline CDR1 DFQATT, CDR2 SNEGSKA (reference sequence). V lost 6 bases to trimming and J lost 0 bases; unmatched junction nucleotides: 14. The CDR3 nucleotides are TGCAGTGCCTCAAACCGGATACGGGGGGACTCCTACGAGCAGTACTTC. Protein: CSASNRIRGDSYEQYF.

This chain uses TRBV4-1 with TRBJ2-1; no firm D call. In germline, CDR1 is MGHRA, CDR2 YSYEKL. The CDR3 spans 14 residues. Trimming stripped 0 bases from V and 10 bases from J, with 13 bases between. The CDR3 loop reads CASSQERPTEEQFF. As DNA, the CDR3 is TGCGCCAGCAGCCAAGAAAGGCCAACGGAGGAGCAGTTCTTC.

DNA of the CDR3: TGTGCCAGCAGTTACGAGCCACCGCCAACTTACGAGCAGTACTTC. This translates into CASSYEPPPTYEQYF. V and J are TRBV6-5 and TRBJ2-7; D not resolved. Germline V gene data show CDR1 as MNHEY and CDR2 as SVGAGI. Deletions cut 2 bases from V and 4 bases from J, with 15 bases between. The CDR3 totals 15 residues.

This clonotype came up a few times. The chain carries TRBV19 and TRBJ2-2; D uncertain. Germline V gene data show CDR1 as LNHDA and CDR2 as SQIVND (reference sequence). V dropped 3 bases and J dropped 0 bases, with 11 bases sitting between them. CDR3 length: 16 residues. CDR3 nucleotide sequence: TGTGCCAGTAGTATCATTGGGCCAGCGAACACCGGGGAGCTGTTTTTT. The encoded protein is CASSIIGPANTGELFF.

This clonotype was detected ten times or more. The chain is built from TRBV14 and TRBJ1-2; TRBD1 is a possible D gene (5 bases). CDR3 length: 13 amino acids. The germline V gene has CDR1 SGHDN and CDR2 FVKESK. V lost 4 bases and J 1 base, leaving 7 bases between the germline ends. The DNA of the CDR3 is TGTGCCAGCAGCCCGGACATTAACTATGGCTACACCTTC. Protein: CASSPDINYGYTF. Full variable domain (rest looked up from reference TRBV14 and TRBJ1-2): EAGVTQFPSHSVIEKGQTVTLRCDPISGHDNLYWYRRVMGKEIKFLLHFVKESKQDESGMPNNRFLAERTGGTYSTLKVQPAELEDSGVYFCASSPDINYGYTFGSGTRLTVV.

This clonotype was seen at least ten times. The chain carries TRBV15 and TRBJ1-4, with a weak D call TRBD1 (5 bases). V was clipped by 5 bases and J by 4 bases, with 20 bases between them. Germline loops: CDR1 LNHNV, CDR2 YYDKDF (reference sequence). The CDR3 covers 17 residues. CDR3 bases: TGTGCCACCAGCTCCGTCGGGGCGACGGCCATTAATGAAAAACTGTTTTTT. Translation: CATSSVGATAINEKLFF.

The chain has TRBV4-2 and TRBJ2-1; TRBD2 aligns across 8 bases. Germline trimming cut 4 bases from V and 6 bases from J; bases unmatched to any gene: 17. CDR1 and CDR2 from the germline V gene are LGHNA and YNFKEQ. This CDR3 has 18 residues. CDR3 nucleotides: TGTGCCAGCAGCCGCACACGTCGGGCGGGAGGCCGTTCCAATGAGCAGTTCTTC. It translates to CASSRTRRAGGRSNEQFF.

The chain carries TRBV6-6 and TRBJ2-5; D remains unclear. V dropped 0 bases and J dropped 2 bases, with 10 bases sitting between them. Germline assignment: CDR1 MNHNY and CDR2 SVGAGI (reference sequence). The CDR3 consists of 15 residues. CDR3 in DNA: TGTGCCAGCAGTTACTCGCCAGTACCACAAGAGACCCAGTACTTC. Its translation: CASSYSPVPQETQYF.

This clonotype was seen many times. The genes are TRBV28 and TRBJ1-1; no clear D gene. The germline V gene has CDR1 MDHEN and CDR2 SYDVKM. The CDR3 is 11 residues long. V shed 7 bases and J shed 8 bases, with 11 bases lying between them. The CDR3 DNA follows: TGTGCCAGCATCTTAGGTCCAGAAGCTTTCTTT. Its protein product is CASILGPEAFF.

In its sample, this clonotype was seen a few times. This may be a read error: a much more frequent sequence differs by one nucleotide. The chain couples TRBV12-3 or TRBV12-4 to TRBJ2-3, with D perhaps TRBD2 (5 bases). The V end lost 6 bases, the J end lost 0 bases, and 13 bases lay between the germline ends. This CDR3 has 15 amino acids. The CDR3 DNA is TGTGCCAGCAGCCCCATGAGGGTTAGCACAGATACGCAGTATTTT. Translated, it gives CASSPMRVSTDTQYF.

This clonotype appeared a few times. The gene calls are TRBV7-9 and TRBJ2-1, with D uncertain. V was clipped by 2 bases and J by 10 bases, with 6 bases between them. The CDR3 loop spans 11 amino acids. Germline CDR1 is SEHNR and CDR2 is FQNEAQ (reference sequence). The CDR3 DNA is TGTGCCAGCAGCTTAAACGAGGAGCAGTTCTTC. The encoded protein is CASSLNEEQFF.

Points on this clonotype: At one end, the junction sequence differs from germline, possibly due to a read error. The chain recombines TRBV25-1 with TRBJ1-1; D is unresolved. Germline V lookup: CDR1 MGHDK, CDR2 SYGVNS. The CDR3 contains 12 residues. CDR3 region: CASRKLNTEAFF. CDR3 nucleotide sequence: TGTGCGAGCAGAAAGTTGAACACTGAAGCTTTCTTT. The full variable domain, rest sourced from reference TRBV25-1 and TRBJ1-1, is EADIYQTPRYLVIGTGKKITLECSQTMGHDKMYWYQQDPGMELHLIHYSYGVNSTEKGDLSSESTVSRIRTEHFPLTLESARPSHTSQYLCASRKLNTEAFFGQGTRLTVV.

This clonotype was seen a handful of times. The chain recombines TRBV5-1 with TRBJ2-2; D is possibly TRBD1 (5 bases). CDR3 length: 15 residues. V was trimmed by 6 bases and J by 7 bases, leaving 19 bases between them. Germline V gene data show CDR1 as SGHRS and CDR2 as YFSETQ. The CDR3 DNA reads as TGCGCCAGCAATAAAGGAGACAGCCAGCTCGGGGAGCTGTTTTTT. Protein: CASNKGDSQLGELFF.

This clonotype showed up just a few times. As DNA, the CDR3 is TGTGCCAGCAGCTTAGAAGGACTAGCGGGCTGGTACCAAGAGACCCAGTACTTC. Translating gives CASSLEGLAGWYQETQYF. The genes are TRBV7-2 and TRBJ2-5; 11 nucleotides match TRBD2. The CDR3 runs to 18 residues. CDR1 is SGHTA, CDR2 FQGNSA, per germline. Unmatched junction bases numbered 7, after V lost 1 base and J lost 0 bases.

To note about this clonotype: Just one base apart from a much larger clone, this may be a read error. V usage is TRBV5-6 and J usage is TRBJ1-6; D remains ambiguous. The CDR3 loop spans 13 amino acids. V gave up 4 bases and J gave up 7 bases, with 9 bases separating them. The germline V gene has CDR1 SGHDT and CDR2 YYEEEE. CDR3: CASSRAGNSPLHF. In DNA form, the CDR3 reads TGTGCCAGCAGCCGAGCTGGGAATTCACCCCTCCACTTT.

The table lists this clonotype with many counts. CDR3 residues: CASSPWGTEQQETQYF. CDR3 DNA: TGTGCCAGCAGCCCCTGGGGGACAGAACAACAAGAGACCCAGTACTTC. The chain uses TRBV7-9 and TRBJ2-5, with 7 bases fitting TRBD1. The V gene end was trimmed by 5 bases and the J gene end by 2 bases; junction bases not matched to a gene: 11. Germline values: CDR1 SEHNR, CDR2 FQNEAQ (reference sequence). The CDR3 spans 16 residues.

Many counts were recorded for this clonotype. The genes are TRBV6-5 and TRBJ2-7; 11 bases agree with TRBD1. V trimming: 0 bases; J trimming: 3 bases; junction bases outside the gene matches: 1. The germline V gene has CDR1 MNHEY and CDR2 SVGAGI. The CDR3 is made up of 15 amino acids. The CDR3 nucleotides read TGTGCCAGCAGTTACTCGGGGACAGGGGGCTACGAGCAGTACTTC. Its protein product is CASSYSGTGGYEQYF.

This clonotype turned up a few times. This chain uses TRBV7-3 with TRBJ2-1; no clear D gene. V gave up 1 base and J gave up 0 bases, with 10 bases separating them. This CDR3 is built from 16 residues. Per the germline V gene, CDR1 is SGHTA and CDR2 is FQGTGA. In nucleotides, the CDR3 is TGTGCCAGCAGCTTAAAAGGCGGTCCCTCCTACAATGAGCAGTTCTTC. This codes for CASSLKGGPSYNEQFF.